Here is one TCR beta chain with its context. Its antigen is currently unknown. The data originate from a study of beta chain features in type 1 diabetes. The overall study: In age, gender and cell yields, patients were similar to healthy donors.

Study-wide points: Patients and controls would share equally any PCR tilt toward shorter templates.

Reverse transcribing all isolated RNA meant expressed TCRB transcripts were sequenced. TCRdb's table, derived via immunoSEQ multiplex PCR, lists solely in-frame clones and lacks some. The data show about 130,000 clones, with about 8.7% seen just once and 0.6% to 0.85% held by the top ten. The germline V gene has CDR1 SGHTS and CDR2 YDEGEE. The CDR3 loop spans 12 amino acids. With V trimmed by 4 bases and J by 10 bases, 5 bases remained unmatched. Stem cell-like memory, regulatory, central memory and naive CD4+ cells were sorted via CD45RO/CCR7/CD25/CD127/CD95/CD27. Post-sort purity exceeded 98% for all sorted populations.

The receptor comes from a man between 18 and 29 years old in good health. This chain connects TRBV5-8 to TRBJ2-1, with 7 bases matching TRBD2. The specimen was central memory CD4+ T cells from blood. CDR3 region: CASSPVGGEQFF. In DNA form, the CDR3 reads TGTGCCAGCAGCCCCGTCGGGGGGGAGCAGTTCTTC. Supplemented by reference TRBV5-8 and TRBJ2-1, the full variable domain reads EAGVTQSPTHLIKTRGQQATLRCSPISGHTSVYWYQQALGLGLQFLLWYDEGEERNRGNFPPRFSGRQFPNYSSELNVNALELEDSALYLCASSPVGGEQFFGPGTRLTVL.